The sequence of this T cell receptor (beta chain) was determined in a study of Ad26.COV2.S vaccination and SARS-CoV-2 variants. With respect to this clone: Its target is not known.

Only in-frame clones appear in the TCRdb table, and some are missing; sequencing was by immunoSEQ multiplex PCR. The table shows about 480,000 clones, with approximately 90% occurring only once. CDR3 length equals 15 residues. V lost 3 bases, J lost 4 bases, and 13 bases lay in between. The germline V gene encodes CDR1 SEHNR and CDR2 FQNEAQ (reference sequence). Study-level results: Compared with placebo recipients, vaccine recipients had higher spike-specific TCR breadth. The study found similar non-spike TCR breadth in vaccine and placebo recipients.

Treatment reported: around 19 received Ad26.COV2.S at low or high dose, single or two shots; roughly five received placebo; per-sample allocation not given. Following the first vaccine or placebo injection, samples were taken on day 63. The J gene is TRBJ2-1, the V gene TRBV7-9; maybe TRBD2 (6 bases). The receptor was isolated from a person aged 18-60 years who received the Ad26.COV2.S COVID-19 vaccine or a placebo. Sequencing was performed on peripheral blood, taken in a trial of Ad26.COV2.S vaccine versus placebo. CDR3 in DNA: TGTGCCAGCAGCTTGCGGGTGGGACTTTACAATGAGCAGTTCTTC. Encoded protein: CASSLRVGLYNEQFF.